Shown below are 25 T cell receptor beta chains from a single sample sequenced in a study of cytomegalovirus exposure and HLA in healthy donors. Both 60 Vbeta primers and 13 Jbeta primers went into the PCR. Sequencing was performed with immunoSEQ multiplex PCR; in TCRdb, only in-frame clones are kept and a portion is missing. This sample contains 50,000 or so clones. Sequencing was carried out using PBMCs. Receptors were obtained from a woman in her forties in good health and CMV-seronegative.

The V and J genes are TRBV5-1 and TRBJ2-1; TRBD2 aligns across 11 bases. The CDR3 contains 18 residues. From germline, CDR1 is SGHRS and CDR2 YFSETQ. V was pared by 6 bases and J by 4 bases, with 15 bases of the junction left unmatched. CDR3 loop: CASTWTSGSKPLYNEQFF. The CDR3 bases are TGCGCCAGCACTTGGACTAGCGGGTCGAAACCCCTATACAATGAGCAGTTCTTC.

The rearrangement uses TRBV19 and TRBJ1-2, with 7 bases lining up with TRBD1. V dropped 6 bases and J dropped 5; count of bases not matched to a gene: 9. Germline lookup yields CDR1 LNHDA and CDR2 SQIVND (reference sequence). The CDR3 totals 14 residues. The CDR3 spells CASSPTGVRYGYTF. The CDR3 DNA sequence: TGTGCCAGTAGCCCCACAGGGGTTCGGTATGGCTACACCTTC.

V usage is TRBV5-5 and J usage is TRBJ1-3; D may be TRBD1 (5 bases). This CDR3 spans 14 amino acids. Germline V gene lookup returns CDR1 SGHKS and CDR2 YYEKEE (reference sequence). Deletions cut 3 bases from V and 3 bases from J, with 10 bases between. The CDR3 loop reads CASSSTGYGNTIYF. The CDR3 DNA reads TGTGCCAGCAGCTCCACAGGCTATGGAAACACCATATATTTT.

The chain links TRBV5-6 to TRBJ2-7, with 7 bases that match TRBD1. The V and J ends lost 1 base and 5 bases, in that order; junction bases with no gene match: 12. This CDR3 is 16 amino acids long. Germline CDR1 and CDR2: SGHDT and YYEEEE. CDR3: CASSLLGPRGLHEQYF. The CDR3 region has the DNA TGTGCCAGCAGCTTGTTGGGCCCAAGGGGGCTCCACGAGCAGTACTTC.

This sequence joins TRBV19 and TRBJ1-1; D might be TRBD1 (5 bases). Germline V gene data show CDR1 as LNHDA and CDR2 as SQIVND (reference sequence). This CDR3 region has 15 residues. Trimming cost V 1 base and J 7 bases, with 16 bases left between them. The CDR3 here is CASSIAGRGTGEAFF. For the CDR3, the DNA is TGTGCCAGTAGTATAGCTGGTAGGGGTACGGGTGAAGCTTTCTTT.

This chain uses TRBV9 with TRBJ2-1; D is undetermined. Germline loops: CDR1 SGDLS, CDR2 YYNGEE. The CDR3 is 13 residues long. Trimming pared 0 bases from V and 9 bases from J, leaving 10 bases between. In nucleotides, the CDR3 is TGTGCCAGCAGCGTAGGTGGTCTAGGTGAGCAGTTCTTC. It is translated as CASSVGGLGEQFF.

The gene calls are TRBV7-6 and TRBJ2-2; D is possibly TRBD2 (5 bases). This CDR3 is 14 amino acids long. V was clipped by 5 bases and J by 1 base, with 8 bases between them. The germline V gene has CDR1 SGHVS and CDR2 FNYEAQ. CDR3 sequence reads: CASSTRVNTGELFF. The CDR3 DNA reads as TGTGCCAGCAGCACTAGAGTGAACACCGGGGAGCTGTTTTTT.

This chain joins TRBV29-1 and TRBJ1-1, with TRBD1 identical over 7 bases. V gave up 2 bases and J gave up 4 bases; unmatched junction bases: 10. Germline CDR1 and CDR2: SQVTM and ANQGSEA. This CDR3 contains 15 residues. The CDR3 nucleotides read TGCAGCGTTGAAACCCCAGGGGGAAGGACCACTGAAGCTTTCTTT. As protein: CSVETPGGRTTEAFF.

This sequence joins TRBV7-2 and TRBJ1-2; the D is unclear. The germline CDR1 and CDR2 sequences are SGHTA and FQGNSA. V lost 0 bases and J 7 bases, leaving 15 bases between the germline ends. This CDR3 contains 15 residues. In DNA form, the CDR3 reads TGTGCCAGCAGCTTAGCGACCGGACTGGGCCGTGGCTACACCTTC. It codes for CASSLATGLGRGYTF.

V gene TRBV6-6 combines with J gene TRBJ2-7; 7 bases map to TRBD1. Germline CDR1 MNHNY, CDR2 SVGAGI (reference sequence). This CDR3 spans 15 amino acids. The V and J ends lost 5 bases and 0 bases, in that order; junction bases with no gene match: 7. In DNA form, the CDR3 reads TGTGCCAGCAGTGTGGACAGGCAACTCTCCTACGAGCAGTACTTC. Its protein is CASSVDRQLSYEQYF.

The chain joins TRBV29-1 to TRBJ2-3; D is uncertain. V was pared by 8 bases and J by 1 base, with 19 bases between. Germline V gene sequence: CDR1 SQVTM, CDR2 ANQGSEA. The CDR3 covers 15 residues. The CDR3 DNA follows: TGCAGCCCATGCCCCCAACTCTCTGGCACAGATACGCAGTATTTT. Translation gives CSPCPQLSGTDTQYF.

This chain connects TRBV6-5 to TRBJ1-6; 9 bases are a match to TRBD1. The J segment lost 7 bases and the V segment lost 0 bases, leaving 1 base of the junction unmatched. The V gene's germline CDR1 is MNHEY and CDR2 SVGAGI. The CDR3 runs to 15 residues. CDR3 sequence: CASSYSGQGNSPLHF. The CDR3 DNA is TGTGCCAGCAGTTACTCGGGACAGGGAAATTCACCCCTCCACTTT.

The genes are TRBV27 and TRBJ2-7; 7 bases match TRBD1. Losses at the gene ends were 4 bases for V and 2 bases for J; bases not matched to a gene: 8. The CDR3 is 15 amino acids. Germline V gene lookup returns CDR1 MNHEY and CDR2 SMNVEV (reference sequence). The CDR3 loop is CASSSSGTETYEQYF. CDR3 bases: TGTGCCAGCAGTTCTTCCGGGACAGAAACCTACGAGCAGTACTTC.

The gene calls are TRBV18 and TRBJ1-1, with D unclear. The CDR3 is made up of 13 amino acids. Trimming shortened V by 3 bases and J by 4 bases, and 9 bases separated the two germline ends. From germline, CDR1 is KGHSH and CDR2 LQKENI. The CDR3: CASSPGRGTEAFF. For the CDR3, the DNA is TGTGCCAGCTCACCGGGTAGAGGCACTGAAGCTTTCTTT.

The chain joins TRBV4-2 to TRBJ1-2; D gene ambiguous. The CDR3 sequence is 16 residues long. From germline, CDR1 is LGHNA and CDR2 YNFKEQ. V gave up 0 bases and J gave up 8 bases, with 19 bases separating them. CDR3 residues: CASSQERSEGVRGYTF. In DNA, the CDR3 is TGTGCCAGCAGCCAAGAGAGGTCGGAGGGAGTAAGGGGCTACACCTTC.

This chain connects TRBV4-3 to TRBJ1-2; D might be TRBD1 (6 bases). This CDR3 spans 16 amino acids. The V end lost 0 bases, the J end lost 5 bases, and 16 bases lay between the germline ends. Germline lookup yields CDR1 LGHNA and CDR2 YSLEER. As DNA, the CDR3 is TGCGCCAGCAGCCAAGAAGGCCCAGGGGTAGAGTATGGCTACACCTTC. Translated: CASSQEGPGVEYGYTF.

The chain joins TRBV30 to TRBJ1-1; possibly TRBD1 for D (5 bases). The V gene's germline CDR1 is GTSNPN and CDR2 SVGIG (reference sequence). This CDR3 contains 14 residues. V dropped 1 base and J dropped 4 bases, with 13 bases sitting between them. In DNA form, the CDR3 reads TGTGCCTGGAGTGCAGGGCTGGGGGGCACTGAAGCTTTCTTT. Translating it yields CAWSAGLGGTEAFF.

V and J are TRBV5-1 and TRBJ2-1; 12 positions match TRBD2. Germline lookup yields CDR1 SGHRS and CDR2 YFSETQ. Trimming cost V 1 base and J 4 bases; bases outside gene matches: 6. This CDR3 is built from 17 residues. In nucleotides, the CDR3 is TGCGCCAGCAGCTTGACGACTAGCGGGGGTGGGTACAATGAGCAGTTCTTC. Amino acids: CASSLTTSGGGYNEQFF.

The V and J genes are TRBV7-2 and TRBJ2-2; 7 nucleotides align to TRBD1. CDR1 and CDR2 from the germline V gene are SGHTA and FQGNSA. This CDR3 contains 14 residues. The V gene end was trimmed by 4 bases and the J gene end by 4 bases; junction bases not matched to a gene: 3. The CDR3 DNA is TGTGCCAGCAGCTGGGACAGAACCACCGGGGAGCTGTTTTTT. Protein product: CASSWDRTTGELFF.

CDR3 sequence: CASSLVVGQGNYGYTF. The DNA of the CDR3 is TGTGCCAGCAGCTTGGTTGTGGGACAGGGAAACTATGGCTACACCTTC. The chain carries TRBV5-8 and TRBJ1-2; TRBD1 aligns across 9 bases. The V gene end was trimmed by 0 bases and the J gene end by 2 bases; junction bases not matched to a gene: 5. Germline-derived CDR1 and CDR2 are SGHTS and YDEGEE. This CDR3 spans 16 amino acids.

This chain connects TRBV18 to TRBJ1-2; 11 bases align to TRBD1. Germline V lookup: CDR1 KGHSH, CDR2 LQKENI. V trimming: 2 bases; J trimming: 4 bases; junction bases outside the gene matches: 3. This CDR3 has 15 amino acids. The CDR3 DNA sequence: TGTGCCAGCTCACCAGGGACAGGGGGATCCTATGGCTACACCTTC. Translation gives CASSPGTGGSYGYTF.

V gene TRBV11-1 combines with J gene TRBJ1-1, with 7 bases identical to TRBD1. The V and J ends lost 5 bases and 2 bases, in that order; junction bases with no gene match: 5. The CDR3 runs to 14 residues. Germline V gene lookup returns CDR1 SGHAT and CDR2 FQDESV (reference sequence). CDR3 nucleotide sequence: TGTGCCAGCAGCCGGGACAGAACTAACACTGAAGCTTTCTTT. This sequence encodes CASSRDRTNTEAFF.

J is TRBJ1-1 and V is TRBV29-1; D might be TRBD1 (6 bases). The CDR3 consists of 11 residues. Germline loops: CDR1 SQVTM, CDR2 ANQGSEA. Trimming cost V 1 base and J 7 bases, with 7 bases left between them. As DNA, the CDR3 is TGCAGCGTTGAAGGAGGGGGTGAAGCTTTCTTT. This gives the protein CSVEGGGEAFF.

The genes are TRBV19 and TRBJ2-5; TRBD1 aligns across 7 bases. This CDR3 is 13 amino acids long. Germline V gives CDR1 LNHDA, CDR2 SQIVND (reference sequence). J was trimmed by 2 bases and V by 5 bases; bases with no gene match: 2. CDR3 sequence reads: CASSGTAQETQYF. In DNA, the CDR3 is TGTGCCAGTAGTGGGACAGCACAAGAGACCCAGTACTTC.

The chain combines TRBV6-5 with TRBJ1-1; tentative D call: TRBD1 (6 bases). The CDR3 sequence is 13 residues long. V was shortened by 7 bases and J by 1 base, with 10 bases between the two germline ends. Germline values: CDR1 MNHEY, CDR2 SVGAGI. The CDR3 DNA reads TGTGCCAGCACAAGGGGGAGGAACACTGAAGCTTTCTTT. Translation gives CASTRGRNTEAFF.